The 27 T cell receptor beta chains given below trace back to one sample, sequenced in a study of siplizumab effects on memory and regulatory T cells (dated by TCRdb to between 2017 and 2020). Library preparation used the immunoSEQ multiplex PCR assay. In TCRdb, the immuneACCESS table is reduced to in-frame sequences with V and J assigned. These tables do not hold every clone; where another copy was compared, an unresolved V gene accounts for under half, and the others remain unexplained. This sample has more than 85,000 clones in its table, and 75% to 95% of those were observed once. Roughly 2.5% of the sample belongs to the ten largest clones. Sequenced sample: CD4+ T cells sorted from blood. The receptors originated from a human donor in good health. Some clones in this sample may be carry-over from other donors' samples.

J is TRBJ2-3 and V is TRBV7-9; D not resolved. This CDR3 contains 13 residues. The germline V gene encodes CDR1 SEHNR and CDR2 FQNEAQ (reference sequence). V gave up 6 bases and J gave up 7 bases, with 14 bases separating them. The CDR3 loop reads CASRLGYPYTQYF. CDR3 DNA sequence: TGTGCCAGCAGGTTGGGGTATCCATATACGCAGTATTTT.

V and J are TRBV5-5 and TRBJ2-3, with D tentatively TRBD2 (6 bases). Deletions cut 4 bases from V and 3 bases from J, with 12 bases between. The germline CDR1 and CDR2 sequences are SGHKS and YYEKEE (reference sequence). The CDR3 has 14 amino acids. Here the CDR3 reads CASSRTGTTDTQYF. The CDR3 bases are TGTGCCAGCAGCAGAACCGGGACTACAGATACGCAGTATTTT.

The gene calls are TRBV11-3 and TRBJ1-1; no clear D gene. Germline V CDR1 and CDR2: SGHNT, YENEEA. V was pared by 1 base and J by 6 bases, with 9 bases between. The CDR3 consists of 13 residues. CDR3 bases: TGTGCCAGCAGCTTAGGGCGAACCGCTGAAGCTTTCTTT. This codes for CASSLGRTAEAFF.

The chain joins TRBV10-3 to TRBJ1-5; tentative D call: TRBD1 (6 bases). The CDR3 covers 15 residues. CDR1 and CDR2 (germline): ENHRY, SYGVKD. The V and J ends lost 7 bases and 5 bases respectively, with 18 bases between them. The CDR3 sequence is CAIKERAGADQPQHF. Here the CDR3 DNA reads TGTGCCATCAAAGAGCGGGCAGGGGCCGATCAGCCCCAGCATTTT.

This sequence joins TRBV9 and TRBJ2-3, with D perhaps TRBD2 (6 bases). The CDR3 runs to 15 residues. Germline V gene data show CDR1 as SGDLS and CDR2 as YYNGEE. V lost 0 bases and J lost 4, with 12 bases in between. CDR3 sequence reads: CASSVEGREADTQYF. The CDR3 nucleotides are TGTGCCAGCAGCGTAGAAGGCAGGGAGGCAGATACGCAGTATTTT.

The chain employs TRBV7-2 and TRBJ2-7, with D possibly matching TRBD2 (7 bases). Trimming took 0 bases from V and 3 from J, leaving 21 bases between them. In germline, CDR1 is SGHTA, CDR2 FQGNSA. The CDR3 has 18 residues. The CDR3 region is CASSLAGAGATIYYEQYF. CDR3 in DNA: TGTGCCAGCAGCTTAGCGGGGGCGGGGGCTACGATATACTACGAGCAGTACTTC.

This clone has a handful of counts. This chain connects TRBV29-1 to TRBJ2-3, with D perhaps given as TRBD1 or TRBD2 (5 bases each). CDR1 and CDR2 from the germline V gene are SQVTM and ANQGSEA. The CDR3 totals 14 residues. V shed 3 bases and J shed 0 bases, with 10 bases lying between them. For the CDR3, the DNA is TGCAGCGTTGAGGGACCCTCTAGCACAGATACGCAGTATTTT. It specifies CSVEGPSSTDTQYF.

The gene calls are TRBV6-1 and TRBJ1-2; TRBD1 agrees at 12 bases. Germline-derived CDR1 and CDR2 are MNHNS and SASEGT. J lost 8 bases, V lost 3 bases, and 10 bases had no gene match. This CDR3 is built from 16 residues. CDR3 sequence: CASSEIRDRGPGGYTF. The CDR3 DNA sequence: TGTGCCAGCAGTGAGATCCGGGACAGGGGGCCGGGCGGCTACACCTTC.

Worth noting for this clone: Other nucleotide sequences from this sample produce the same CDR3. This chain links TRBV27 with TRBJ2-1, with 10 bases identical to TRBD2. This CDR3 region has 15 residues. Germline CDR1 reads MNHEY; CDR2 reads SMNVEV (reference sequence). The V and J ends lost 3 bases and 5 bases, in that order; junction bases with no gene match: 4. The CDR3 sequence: CASSLRLAGDNEQFF. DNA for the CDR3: TGTGCCAGCAGTTTGAGGCTAGCGGGAGACAATGAGCAGTTCTTC.

DNA for the CDR3: TGCAGCGTCCTCCCTAGCTCTGGTGAGCAGTTCTTC. As protein: CSVLPSSGEQFF. This chain uses TRBV29-1 with TRBJ2-1, with D perhaps matching TRBD2 (5 bases). V lost 6 bases to trimming and J lost 9 bases, with 15 bases between them. The CDR3 length is 12 residues. Germline CDR1 SQVTM, CDR2 ANQGSEA.

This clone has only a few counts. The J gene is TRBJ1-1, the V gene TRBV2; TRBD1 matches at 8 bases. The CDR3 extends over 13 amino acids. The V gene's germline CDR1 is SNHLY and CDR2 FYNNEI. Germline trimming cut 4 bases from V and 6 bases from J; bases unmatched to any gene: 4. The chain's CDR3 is CASSVQGASEAFF. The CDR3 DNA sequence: TGTGCCAGCAGTGTTCAGGGGGCGTCTGAAGCTTTCTTT.

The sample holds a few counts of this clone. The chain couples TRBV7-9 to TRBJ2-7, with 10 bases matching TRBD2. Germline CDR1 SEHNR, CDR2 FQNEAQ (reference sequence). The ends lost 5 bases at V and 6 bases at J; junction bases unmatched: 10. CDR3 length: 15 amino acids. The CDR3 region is CASSPSLAGVAEQYF. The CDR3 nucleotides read TGTGCCAGCAGCCCATCCCTAGCGGGAGTGGCCGAGCAGTACTTC.

CDR3 coding DNA: TGTGCTAGTATGGGGACGAGCTCCTACAATGAGCAGTTCTTC. As protein: CASMGTSSYNEQFF. The V gene is TRBV12-5, the J gene TRBJ2-1; the D call may be TRBD1 or TRBD2 (5 bases each). The CDR3 is made up of 14 amino acids. V dropped 8 bases and J dropped 0 bases, with 11 bases sitting between them. Per germline, CDR1 LGHNT and CDR2 FRNRAP.

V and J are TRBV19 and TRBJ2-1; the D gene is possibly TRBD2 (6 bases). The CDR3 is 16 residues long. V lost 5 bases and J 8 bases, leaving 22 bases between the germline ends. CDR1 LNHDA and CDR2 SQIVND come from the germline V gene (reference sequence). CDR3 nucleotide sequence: TGTGCCAGTAGTCCGCGGACTACCACTGCGGGCCATGAGCAGTTCTTC. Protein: CASSPRTTTAGHEQFF.

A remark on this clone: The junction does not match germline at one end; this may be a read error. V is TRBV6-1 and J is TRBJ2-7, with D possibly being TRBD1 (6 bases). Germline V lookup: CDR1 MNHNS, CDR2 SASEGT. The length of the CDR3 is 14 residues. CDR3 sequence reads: CASSEALSGQSLPF. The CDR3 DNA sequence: TGTGCCAGCAGTGAAGCGCTTTCAGGACAGTCCCTTCCATTC.

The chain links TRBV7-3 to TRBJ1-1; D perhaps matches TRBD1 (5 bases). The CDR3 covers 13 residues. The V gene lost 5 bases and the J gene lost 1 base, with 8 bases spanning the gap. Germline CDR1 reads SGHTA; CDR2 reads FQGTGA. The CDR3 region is CASSKGTNTEAFF. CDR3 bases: TGTGCCAGCAGCAAAGGGACGAACACTGAAGCTTTCTTT.

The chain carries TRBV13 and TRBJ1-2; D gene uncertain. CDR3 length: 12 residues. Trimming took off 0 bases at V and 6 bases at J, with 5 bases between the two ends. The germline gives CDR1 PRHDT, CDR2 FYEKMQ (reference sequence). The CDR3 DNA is TGTGCCAGCAGCTTAGGGCCAAATGGCTACACCTTC. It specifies CASSLGPNGYTF.

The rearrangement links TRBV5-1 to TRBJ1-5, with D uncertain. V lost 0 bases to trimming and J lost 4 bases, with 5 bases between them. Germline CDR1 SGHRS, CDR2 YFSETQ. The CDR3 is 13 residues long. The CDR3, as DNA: TGCGCCAGCAGCTTGGGAATAAATCAGCCCCAGCATTTT. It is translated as CASSLGINQPQHF.

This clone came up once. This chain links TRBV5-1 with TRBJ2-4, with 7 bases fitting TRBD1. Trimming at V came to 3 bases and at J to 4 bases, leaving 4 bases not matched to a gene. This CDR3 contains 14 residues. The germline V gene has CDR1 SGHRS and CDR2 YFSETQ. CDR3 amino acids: CASSSGTEKNIQYF. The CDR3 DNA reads TGCGCCAGCAGCTCTGGGACAGAAAAAAACATTCAGTACTTC.

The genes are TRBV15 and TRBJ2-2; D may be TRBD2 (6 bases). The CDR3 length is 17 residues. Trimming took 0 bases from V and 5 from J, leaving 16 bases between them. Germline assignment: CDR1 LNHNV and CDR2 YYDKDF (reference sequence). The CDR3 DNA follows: TGTGCCACCAGCAGAGATCGCCTGGCGGGAAGGACCGGGGAGCTGTTTTTT. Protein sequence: CATSRDRLAGRTGELFF.

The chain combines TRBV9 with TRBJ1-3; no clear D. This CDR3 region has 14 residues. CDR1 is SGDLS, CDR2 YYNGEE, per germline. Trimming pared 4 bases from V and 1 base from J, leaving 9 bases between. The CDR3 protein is CASSPPRSGNTIYF. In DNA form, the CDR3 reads TGTGCCAGCAGCCCCCCACGGTCTGGAAACACCATATATTTT. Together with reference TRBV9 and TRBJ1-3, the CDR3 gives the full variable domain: DSGVTQTPKHLITATGQRVTLRCSPRSGDLSVYWYQQSLDQGLQFLIQYYNGEERAKGNILERFSAQQFPDLHSELNLSSLELGDSALYFCASSPPRSGNTIYFGEGSWLTVV.

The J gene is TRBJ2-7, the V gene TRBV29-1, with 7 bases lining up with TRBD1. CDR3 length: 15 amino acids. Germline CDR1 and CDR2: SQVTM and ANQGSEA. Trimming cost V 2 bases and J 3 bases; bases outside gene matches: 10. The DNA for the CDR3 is TGCAGCGTTGAAAAGACAGGGCCCGAAAGCTACGAGCAGTACTTC. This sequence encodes CSVEKTGPESYEQYF.

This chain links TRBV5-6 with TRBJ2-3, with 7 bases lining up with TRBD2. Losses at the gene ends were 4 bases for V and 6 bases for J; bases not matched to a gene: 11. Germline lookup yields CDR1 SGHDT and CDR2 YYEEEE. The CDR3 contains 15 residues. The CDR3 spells CASSLRAIGGDTQYF. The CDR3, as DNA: TGTGCCAGCAGCCTCCGAGCCATCGGGGGGGATACGCAGTATTTT.

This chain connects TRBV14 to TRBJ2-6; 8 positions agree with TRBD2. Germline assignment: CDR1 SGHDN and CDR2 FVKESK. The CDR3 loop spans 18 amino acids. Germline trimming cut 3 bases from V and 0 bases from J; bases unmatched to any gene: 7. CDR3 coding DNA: TGTGCCAGCAGCCACGGACTAGCCTACGACTCTGGGGCCAACGTCCTGACTTTC. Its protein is CASSHGLAYDSGANVLTF.

CDR3 residues: CASSPPSGQRNDGYTF. CDR3 DNA sequence: TGTGCCAGCAGTCCACCGTCGGGACAGCGAAACGATGGCTACACCTTC. This chain uses TRBV28 with TRBJ1-2; 7 bases agree with TRBD1. This CDR3 region has 16 residues. V was pared by 5 bases and J by 6 bases, with 15 bases of the junction left unmatched. CDR1 is MDHEN, CDR2 SYDVKM, per germline.

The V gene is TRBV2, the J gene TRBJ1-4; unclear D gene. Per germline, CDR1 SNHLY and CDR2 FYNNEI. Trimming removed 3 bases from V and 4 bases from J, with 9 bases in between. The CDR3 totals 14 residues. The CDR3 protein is CASSDRNFNEKLFF. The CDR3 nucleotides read TGTGCCAGCAGTGACAGGAACTTTAATGAAAAACTGTTTTTT.

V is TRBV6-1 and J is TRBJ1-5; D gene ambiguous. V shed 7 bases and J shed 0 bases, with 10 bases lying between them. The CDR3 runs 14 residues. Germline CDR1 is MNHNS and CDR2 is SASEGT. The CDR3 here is CASTYRTSNQPQHF. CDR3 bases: TGTGCCAGCACTTACAGAACTAGCAATCAGCCCCAGCATTTT.